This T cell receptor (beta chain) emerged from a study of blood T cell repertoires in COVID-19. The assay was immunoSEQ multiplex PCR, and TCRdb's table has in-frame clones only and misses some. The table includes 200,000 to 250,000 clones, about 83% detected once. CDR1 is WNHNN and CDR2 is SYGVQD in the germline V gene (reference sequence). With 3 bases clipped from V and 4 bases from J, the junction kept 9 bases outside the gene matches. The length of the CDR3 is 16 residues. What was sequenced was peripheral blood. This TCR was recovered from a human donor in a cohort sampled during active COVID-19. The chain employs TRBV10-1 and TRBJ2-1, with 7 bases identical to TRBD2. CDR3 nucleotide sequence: TGCGCCAGCAGTGATAGTGGGGAGCGGGATTACAATGAGCAGTTCTTC. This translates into CASSDSGERDYNEQFF.